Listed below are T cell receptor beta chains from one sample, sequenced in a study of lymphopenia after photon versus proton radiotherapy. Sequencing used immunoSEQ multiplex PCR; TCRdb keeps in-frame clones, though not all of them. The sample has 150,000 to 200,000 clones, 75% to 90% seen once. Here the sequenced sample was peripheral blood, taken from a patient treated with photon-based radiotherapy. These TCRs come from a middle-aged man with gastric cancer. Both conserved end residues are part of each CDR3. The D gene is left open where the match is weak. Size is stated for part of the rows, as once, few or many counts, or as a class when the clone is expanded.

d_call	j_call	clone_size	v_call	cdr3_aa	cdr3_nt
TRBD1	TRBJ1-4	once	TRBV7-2	CASSFYHGTGEKLFF	TGTGCCAGCAGCTTTTACCACGGGACAGGGGAAAAACTGTTTTTT
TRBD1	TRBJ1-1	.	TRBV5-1	CASSLGQGLTEAFF	TGCGCCAGCAGCTTGGGACAGGGTTTGACTGAAGCTTTCTTT
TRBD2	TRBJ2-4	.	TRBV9	CASSGAQTSDKNIQYF	TGTGCCAGCAGCGGGGCCCAGACTAGCGACAAAAACATTCAGTACTTC
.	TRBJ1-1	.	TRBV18	CASSPLQDRNTEAFF	TGTGCCAGCTCACCACTGCAGGATAGGAACACTGAAGCTTTCTTT
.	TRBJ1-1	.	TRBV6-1	CASSSGSYTEAFF	TGTGCCAGCAGCTCAGGGAGTTATACTGAAGCTTTCTTT
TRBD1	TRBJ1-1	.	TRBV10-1	CATSSRGPNTEAFF	TGCGCCACCTCCTCAAGGGGGCCCAACACTGAAGCTTTCTTT
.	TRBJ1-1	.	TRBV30	CAWSVRNTEAFF	TGTGCCTGGAGTGTACGTAACACTGAAGCTTTCTTT
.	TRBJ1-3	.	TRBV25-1	CASSRVGNTIYF	TGTGCCAGCAGCAGGGTTGGAAACACCATATATTTT
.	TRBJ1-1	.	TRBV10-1	CASSLTGYPVEAFF	TGCGCCAGCAGCCTCACAGGATATCCAGTCGAAGCTTTCTTT
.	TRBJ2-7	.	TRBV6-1	CASSESVGFYEQYF	TGTGCCAGCAGTGAAAGCGTCGGCTTCTACGAGCAGTACTTC
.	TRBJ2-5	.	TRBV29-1	CSAFPAYGETQYF	TGCAGCGCCTTCCCGGCGTACGGAGAGACCCAGTACTTC
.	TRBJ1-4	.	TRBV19	CASSIRKATNEKLFF	TGTGCCAGTAGTATAAGGAAGGCAACTAATGAAAAACTGTTTTTT
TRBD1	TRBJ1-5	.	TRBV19	CASGTGGRNQPQHF	TGTGCCAGTGGGACAGGGGGCCGCAATCAGCCCCAGCATTTT
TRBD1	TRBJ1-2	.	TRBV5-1	CASSLAGGQNYGYTF	TGCGCCAGCAGCTTGGCCGGGGGACAGAACTATGGCTACACCTTC
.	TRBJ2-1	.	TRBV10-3	CAISPANEQFF	TGTGCCATCAGCCCAGCTAATGAGCAGTTCTTC
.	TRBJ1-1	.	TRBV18	CASSPRVNTEAFF	TGTGCCAGCTCACCACGTGTAAACACTGAAGCTTTCTTT
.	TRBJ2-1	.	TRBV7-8	CASSLDGITYNEQFF	TGTGCCAGCAGCTTAGACGGGATTACCTACAATGAGCAGTTCTTC
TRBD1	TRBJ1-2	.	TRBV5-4	CASTIGGQGIYGYTF	TGTGCCAGCACCATTGGGGGACAGGGAATCTATGGCTACACCTTC
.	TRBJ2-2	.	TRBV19	CASSITHSQDTGELFF	TGTGCCAGTAGTATAACCCACTCACAAGACACCGGGGAGCTGTTTTTT
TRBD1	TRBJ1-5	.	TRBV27	CATRGSVRNQPQHF	TGTGCCACCAGGGGGTCTGTGCGCAATCAGCCCCAGCATTTT
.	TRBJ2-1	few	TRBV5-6	CASSLTGASLYNEQFF	TGTGCCAGCAGCTTGACGGGAGCCAGCCTCTACAATGAGCAGTTCTTC
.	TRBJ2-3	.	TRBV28	CASSHRGSFTDTQYF	TGTGCCAGCAGCCACCGGGGCTCTTTCACAGATACGCAGTATTTT
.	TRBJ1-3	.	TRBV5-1	CASSLAMSDTIYF	TGCGCCAGCAGCTTGGCCATGTCCGACACCATATATTTT
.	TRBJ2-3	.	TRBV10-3	CAISEPPADTQYF	TGTGCCATCAGTGAGCCCCCCGCAGATACGCAGTATTTT
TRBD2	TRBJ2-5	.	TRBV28	CASSLVAGGVETQYF	TGTGCCAGCAGTTTAGTGGCGGGAGGGGTAGAGACCCAGTACTTC
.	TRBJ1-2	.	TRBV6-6	CASTPGKNYGYTF	TGTGCCAGCACCCCCGGGAAGAACTATGGCTACACCTTC
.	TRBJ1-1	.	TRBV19	CASSIRQTHSNHTEAFF	TGTGCCAGTAGTATTCGACAGACGCACTCTAACCACACTGAAGCTTTCTTT
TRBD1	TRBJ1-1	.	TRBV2	CASSSPDRGNTEAFF	TGTGCCAGCAGCTCCCCCGACAGGGGGAACACTGAAGCTTTCTTT
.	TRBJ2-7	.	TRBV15	CATSRDDLRQGYEQYF	TGTGCCACCAGCAGAGATGATCTCCGCCAGGGTTACGAGCAGTACTTC
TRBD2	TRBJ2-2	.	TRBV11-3	CASSLTLPLAGQNTGELFF	TGTGCCAGCAGCTTAACGCTCCCTTTAGCGGGGCAGAACACCGGGGAGCTGTTTTTT
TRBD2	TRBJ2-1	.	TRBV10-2	CASTREVGHEQFF	TGCGCCAGCACACGGGAGGTAGGGCATGAGCAGTTCTTC
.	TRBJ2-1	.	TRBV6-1	CASSAISYNEQFF	TGTGCCAGCAGTGCCATCTCTTACAATGAGCAGTTCTTC
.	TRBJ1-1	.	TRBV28	CASSLVGPPTPLEAFF	TGTGCCAGCAGTTTGGTCGGGCCTCCGACCCCCCTTGAAGCTTTCTTT
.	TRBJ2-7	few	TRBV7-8	CASSLRFRDEQYF	TGTGCCAGCAGTCTCAGGTTTCGGGACGAGCAGTACTTC
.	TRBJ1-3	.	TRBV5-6	CASSTGWTGNTIYF	TGTGCCAGCAGTACAGGGTGGACCGGAAACACCATATATTTT
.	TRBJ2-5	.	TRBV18	CASSPLKTSWTETQYF	TGTGCCAGCTCACCACTGAAAACCTCATGGACCGAGACCCAGTACTTC
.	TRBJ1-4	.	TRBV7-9	CASSLVGAEEKLFF	TGTGCCAGCAGCTTAGTGGGGGCGGAGGAAAAACTGTTTTTT
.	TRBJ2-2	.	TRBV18	CASSPQGRANTGELFF	TGTGCCAGCTCACCACAGGGAAGGGCGAACACCGGGGAGCTGTTTTTT
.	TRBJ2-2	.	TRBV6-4	CASSDSGGFSGELFF	TGTGCCAGCAGTGACTCGGGAGGCTTCTCCGGGGAGCTGTTTTTT
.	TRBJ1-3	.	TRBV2	CASSEAPRASGNTIYF	TGTGCCAGCAGTGAAGCACCCAGGGCGTCCGGAAACACCATATATTTT
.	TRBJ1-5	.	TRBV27	CASSLRGDQPQHF	TGTGCCAGCAGTTTACGAGGGGATCAGCCCCAGCATTTT
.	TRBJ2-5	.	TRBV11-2	CASSSTTGRQTQYF	TGTGCCAGCAGCTCTACTACAGGGAGGCAGACCCAGTACTTC
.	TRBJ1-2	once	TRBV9	CASSVVAGNYGYTF	TGTGCCAGCAGCGTAGTAGCAGGCAACTATGGCTACACCTTC
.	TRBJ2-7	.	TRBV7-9	CASSLAGSYEQYF	TGTGCCAGCAGCCTCGCAGGGAGCTACGAGCAGTACTTC
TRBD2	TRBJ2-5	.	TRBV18	CASSPLLAGGQETQYF	TGTGCCAGCTCACCACTGCTAGCGGGAGGTCAAGAGACCCAGTACTTC
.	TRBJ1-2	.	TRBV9	CASSPRDPNYGYTF	TGTGCCAGCAGCCCCCGCGACCCTAACTATGGCTACACCTTC
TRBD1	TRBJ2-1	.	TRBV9	CASSVGPRDRGSNEQFF	TGTGCCAGCAGCGTAGGGCCCCGGGACAGGGGTAGCAATGAGCAGTTCTTC
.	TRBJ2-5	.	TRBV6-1	CASNPGHQETQYF	TGTGCCAGCAATCCGGGACACCAAGAGACCCAGTACTTC
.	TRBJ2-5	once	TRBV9	CASSVAPRGVVGETQYF	TGTGCCAGCAGCGTAGCCCCCCGCGGAGTTGTGGGGGAGACCCAGTACTTC
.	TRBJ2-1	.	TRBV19	CASSKQGGDEQFF	TGTGCCAGTAGTAAGCAGGGGGGCGATGAGCAGTTCTTC
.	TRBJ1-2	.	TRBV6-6	CASMAANYGYTF	TGTGCCAGCATGGCAGCTAACTATGGCTACACCTTC